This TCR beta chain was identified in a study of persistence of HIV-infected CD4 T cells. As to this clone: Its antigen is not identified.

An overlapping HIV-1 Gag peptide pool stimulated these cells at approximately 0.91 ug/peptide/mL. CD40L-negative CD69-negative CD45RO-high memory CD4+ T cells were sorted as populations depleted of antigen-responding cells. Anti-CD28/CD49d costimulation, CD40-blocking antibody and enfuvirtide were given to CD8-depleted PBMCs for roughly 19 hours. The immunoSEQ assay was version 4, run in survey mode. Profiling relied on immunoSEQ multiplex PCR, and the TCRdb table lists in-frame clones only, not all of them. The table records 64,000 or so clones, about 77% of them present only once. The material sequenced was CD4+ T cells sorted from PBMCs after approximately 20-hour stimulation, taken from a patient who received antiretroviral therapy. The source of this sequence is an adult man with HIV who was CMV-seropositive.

DNA of the CDR3: TGTGCCAGCAATCGAGGGACAGCGAACACTGAAGCTTTCTTT. Protein: CASNRGTANTEAFF. V is TRBV28 and J is TRBJ1-1, with 7 bases aligning to TRBD1. The CDR3 is 14 amino acids. The trim removed 7 bases at V and 1 base at J, leaving 6 bases unmatched. Germline values: CDR1 MDHEN, CDR2 SYDVKM.